This TCR beta chain appears in the sequencing data of a study of blood T cell repertoires in COVID-19. Study context: PBMCs, B-cell-depleted T cells, or T cells were the source of the cDNA or gDNA that made up the material.

The data were produced by immunoSEQ multiplex PCR, yet TCRdb's version contains in-frame clones alone and is incomplete. This table holds 350,000 or so clones, about nine tenths found once. The germline V gene encodes CDR1 MNHEY and CDR2 SMNVEV (reference sequence). The CDR3 is 12 residues long. The germline V and J ends were trimmed by 7 bases and 8 bases, with 9 bases remaining between them. Sequenced: PBMCs or T cells enriched from blood (not recorded which). This receptor was obtained from a woman aged 30 to 39 who had been exposed to COVID-19. This chain links TRBV27 with TRBJ1-6; a possible D gene is TRBD1 (5 bases). As DNA, the CDR3 is TGTGCCAGCATGGGGGGTTATTCACCCCTCCACTTT. Translated: CASMGGYSPLHF.